The entry that follows covers one TCR beta chain sequence. The antigen remains undetermined. These data belong to a study of T cell responses to AZD1222 COVID-19 vaccine. Study-wide results and caveats: Repertoires in all cases were sampled only once the peak T cell response had passed.

CDR1 and CDR2 (germline): SGHRS, YFSETQ. The CDR3 has 15 amino acids. Trimming pared 3 bases from V and 5 bases from J, leaving 16 bases between. Libraries were prepared by immunoSEQ multiplex PCR; TCRdb keeps only in-frame clonotypes and omits some of them. The profile shows 95,000 to 150,000 clones, approximately 85% of them singletons. V gene TRBV5-1 combines with J gene TRBJ2-3; D possibly matches TRBD1 or TRBD2 (7 bases each). Sequencing used peripheral blood, obtained 28 days after the second AZD1222 dose. This sequence originates from an adult who received the AZD1222 COVID-19 vaccine. The CDR3 sequence is CASSSQGGRGDTQYF. CDR3 sequence (DNA): TGCGCCAGCAGCTCCCAGGGGGGGCGGGGAGATACGCAGTATTTT.